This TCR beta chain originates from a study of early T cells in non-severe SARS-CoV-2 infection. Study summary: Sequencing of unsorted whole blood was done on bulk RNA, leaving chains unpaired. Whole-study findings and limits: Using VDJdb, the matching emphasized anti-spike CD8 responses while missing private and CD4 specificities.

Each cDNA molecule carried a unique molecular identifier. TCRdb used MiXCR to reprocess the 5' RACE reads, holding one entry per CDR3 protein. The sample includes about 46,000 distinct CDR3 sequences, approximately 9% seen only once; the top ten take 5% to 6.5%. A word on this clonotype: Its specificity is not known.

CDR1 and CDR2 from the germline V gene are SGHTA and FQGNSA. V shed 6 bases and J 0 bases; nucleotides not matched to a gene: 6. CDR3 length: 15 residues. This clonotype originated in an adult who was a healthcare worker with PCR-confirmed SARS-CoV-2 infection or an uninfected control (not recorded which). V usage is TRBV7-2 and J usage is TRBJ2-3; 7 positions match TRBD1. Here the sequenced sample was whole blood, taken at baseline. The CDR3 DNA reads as TGTGCCAGCAGTTTTGACAGGGTCAGCACAGATACGCAGTATTTT. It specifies CASSFDRVSTDTQYF. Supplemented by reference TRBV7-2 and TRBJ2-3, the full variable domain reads GAGVSQSPSNKVTEKGKDVELRCDPISGHTALYWYRQSLGQGLEFLIYFQGNSAPDKSGLPSDRFSAERTGGSVSTLTIQRTQQEDSAVYLCASSFDRVSTDTQYFGPGTRLTVL.